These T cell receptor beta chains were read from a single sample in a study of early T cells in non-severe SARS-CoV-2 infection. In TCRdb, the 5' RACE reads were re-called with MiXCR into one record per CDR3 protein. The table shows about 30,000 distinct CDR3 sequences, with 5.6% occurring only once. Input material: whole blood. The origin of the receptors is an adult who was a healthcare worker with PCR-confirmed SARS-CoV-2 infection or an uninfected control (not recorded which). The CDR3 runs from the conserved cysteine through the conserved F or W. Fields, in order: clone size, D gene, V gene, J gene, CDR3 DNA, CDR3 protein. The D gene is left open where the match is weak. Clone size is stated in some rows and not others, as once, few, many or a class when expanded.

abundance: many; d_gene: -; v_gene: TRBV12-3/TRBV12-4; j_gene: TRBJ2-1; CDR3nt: TGTGCCAGCAGTCTCCACGGGACCCCGGACAATGAGCAGTTCTTC; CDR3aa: CASSLHGTPDNEQFF
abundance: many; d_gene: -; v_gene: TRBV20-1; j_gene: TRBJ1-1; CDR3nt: TGCAGTGCAAAATCTGACGGGAACACTGAAGCTTTCTTT; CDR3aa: CSAKSDGNTEAFF
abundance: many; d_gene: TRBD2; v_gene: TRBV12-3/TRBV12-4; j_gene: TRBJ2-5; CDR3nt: TGTGCCAGCAGCCCATCAGCGGGAGGCTATGAAGAGACCCAGTACTTC; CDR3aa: CASSPSAGGYEETQYF
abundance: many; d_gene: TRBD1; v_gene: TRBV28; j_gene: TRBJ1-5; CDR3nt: TGTGCCAGCACTCGGGACAGGGGGGCGCCCCAGCATTTT; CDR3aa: CASTRDRGAPQHF
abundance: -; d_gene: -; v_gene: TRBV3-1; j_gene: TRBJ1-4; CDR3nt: TGTGCCAGCAGCCAAGAGGAAGAAAAACTGTTTTTT; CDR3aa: CASSQEEEKLFF
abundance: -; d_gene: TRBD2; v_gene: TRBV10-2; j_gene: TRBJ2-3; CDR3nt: TGCGCCAGCAGGGGGACGGGAGGAACAGATACGCAGTATTTT; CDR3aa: CASRGTGGTDTQYF
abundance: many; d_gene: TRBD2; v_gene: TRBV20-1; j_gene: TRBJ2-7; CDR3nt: TGCAGTGCCCGTTACTCTAGCGGGGGGGCTAACTACGAGCAGTACTTC; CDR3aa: CSARYSSGGANYEQYF
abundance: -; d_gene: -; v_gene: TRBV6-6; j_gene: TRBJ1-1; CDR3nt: TGTGCCAGCAGTTACATCAACACTGAAGCTTTCTTT; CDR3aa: CASSYINTEAFF
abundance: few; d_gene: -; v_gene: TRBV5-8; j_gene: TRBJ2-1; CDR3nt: TGTGCCAGCAGCTTCGCGGGGTCAAAAGGGAATGAGCAGTTCTTC; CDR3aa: CASSFAGSKGNEQFF
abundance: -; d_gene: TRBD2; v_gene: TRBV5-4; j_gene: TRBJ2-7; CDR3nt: TGTGCCAGCAGCTTGAACGCGGGGGGGCCAAGGGAGCAGTACTTC; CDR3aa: CASSLNAGGPREQYF
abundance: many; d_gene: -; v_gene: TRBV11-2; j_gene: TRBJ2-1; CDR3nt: TGTGCCAGCAGCTTCCGGCAGGGGCAGTTCTTC; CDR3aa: CASSFRQGQFF
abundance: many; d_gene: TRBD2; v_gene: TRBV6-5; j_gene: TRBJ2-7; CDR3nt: TGTGCCAGCAGTCTCCTAGCGGGAGCCTCCTACGAGCAGTACTTC; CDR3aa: CASSLLAGASYEQYF
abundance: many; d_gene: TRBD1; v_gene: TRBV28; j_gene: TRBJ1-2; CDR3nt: TGTGCCAGCAGTCTGACAGGGGAAACTGACTATGGCTACACCTTC; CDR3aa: CASSLTGETDYGYTF
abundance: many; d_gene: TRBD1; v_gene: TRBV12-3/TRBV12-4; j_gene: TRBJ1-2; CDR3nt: TGTGCCAGCCTGAAGAGGGACAGACTCTATGGCTACACCTTC; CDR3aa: CASLKRDRLYGYTF
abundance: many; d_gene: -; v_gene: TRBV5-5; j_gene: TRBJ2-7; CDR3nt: TGTGCCAGCAGCCCAAGACCTTCCTACGAGCAGTACTTC; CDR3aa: CASSPRPSYEQYF
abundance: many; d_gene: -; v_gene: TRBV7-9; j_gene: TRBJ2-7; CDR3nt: TGTGCCAGCAGCTCCACGGCGGGGCCATCCTACGAGCAGTACTTC; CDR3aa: CASSSTAGPSYEQYF
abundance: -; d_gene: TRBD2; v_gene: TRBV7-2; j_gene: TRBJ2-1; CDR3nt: TGTGCCAGCAGCTCGACTAGCGGGGTAGACAATGAGCAGTTCTTC; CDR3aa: CASSSTSGVDNEQFF
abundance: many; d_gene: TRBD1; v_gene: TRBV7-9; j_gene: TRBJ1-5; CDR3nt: TGTGCCAGCAGCCAAACAGGGGGCATCGGACCCCAGCATTTT; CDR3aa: CASSQTGGIGPQHF
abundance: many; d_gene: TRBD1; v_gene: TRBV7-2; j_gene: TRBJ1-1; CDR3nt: TGTGCCAGCAGCTCCGGGACAGGGCGAACTGAAGCTTTCTTT; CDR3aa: CASSSGTGRTEAFF
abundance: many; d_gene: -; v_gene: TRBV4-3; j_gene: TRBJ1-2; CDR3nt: TGCGCCAGCAGCCAAGGAGGGGGAGGTTATGGCTACACCTTC; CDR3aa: CASSQGGGGYGYTF
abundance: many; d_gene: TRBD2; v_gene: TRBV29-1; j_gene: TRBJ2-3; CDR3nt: TGCAGCGTAAGGCTAGCGGATAGCACAGATACGCAGTATTTT; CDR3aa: CSVRLADSTDTQYF
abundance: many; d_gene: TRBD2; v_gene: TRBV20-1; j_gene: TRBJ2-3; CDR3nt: TGCAGTGCTAGACCATTAGCGGGAGGGCCGAGGGATACGCAGTATTTT; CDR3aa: CSARPLAGGPRDTQYF
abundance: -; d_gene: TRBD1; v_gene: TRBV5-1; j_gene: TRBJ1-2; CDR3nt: TGCGCCAGCAACGAAGGGGGCTACGACTACACCTTC; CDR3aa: CASNEGGYDYTF
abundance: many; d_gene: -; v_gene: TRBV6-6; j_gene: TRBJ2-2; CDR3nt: TGTGCCAGCAGTTGGCGGATGGACGAGCGGAACACCGGGGAGCTGTTTTTT; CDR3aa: CASSWRMDERNTGELFF
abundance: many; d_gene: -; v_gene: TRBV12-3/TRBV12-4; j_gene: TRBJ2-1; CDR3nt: TGTGCCAGCAGACCGGCTGACCTGAATGAGCAGTTCTTC; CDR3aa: CASRPADLNEQFF
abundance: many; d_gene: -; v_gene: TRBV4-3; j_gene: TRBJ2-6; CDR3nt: TGCGCCAGCAGCCAAGAGGCAGGGTCTGGGGCCAACGTCCTGACTTTC; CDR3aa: CASSQEAGSGANVLTF
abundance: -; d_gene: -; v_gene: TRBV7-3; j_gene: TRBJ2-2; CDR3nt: TGTGCCAGCAGCTCATCCAGGGTCGGGACCGGGGAGCTGTTTTTT; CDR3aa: CASSSSRVGTGELFF
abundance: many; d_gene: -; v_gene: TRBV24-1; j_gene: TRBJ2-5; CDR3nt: TGTGCCACCAGTGATGCCCAACAGGGAATCCAAGAGACCCAGTACTTC; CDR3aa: CATSDAQQGIQETQYF
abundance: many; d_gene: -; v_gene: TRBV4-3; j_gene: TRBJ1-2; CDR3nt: TGCGCCAGCAGCCAAGATCGGCTAAACTACTTCTATGGCTACACCTTC; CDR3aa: CASSQDRLNYFYGYTF
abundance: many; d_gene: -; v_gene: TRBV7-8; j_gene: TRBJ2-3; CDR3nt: TGTGCCAGCAGCGCCCGGACTTTAGATACGCAGTATTTT; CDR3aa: CASSARTLDTQYF
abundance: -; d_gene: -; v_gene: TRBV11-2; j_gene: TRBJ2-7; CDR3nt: TGTGCCAGCAGCCCAGGGACTGGTTTTCGAGAGCAGTACTTC; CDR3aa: CASSPGTGFREQYF
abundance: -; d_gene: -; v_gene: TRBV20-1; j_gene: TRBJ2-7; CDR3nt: TGCAGTGCTAGCCCCGGGGACGAGCAGTACTTC; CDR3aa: CSASPGDEQYF
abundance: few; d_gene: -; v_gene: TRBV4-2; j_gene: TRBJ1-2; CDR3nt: TGTGCCAGCAGCCAACGCAGGGGTTTCAGCTCCGGTTTCTATGGCTACACCTTC; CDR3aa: CASSQRRGFSSGFYGYTF
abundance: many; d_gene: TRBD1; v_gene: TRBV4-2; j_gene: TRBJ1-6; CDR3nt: TGTGCCAGCAGCCAACGACAGGGAAGTTATAATTCACCCCTCCACTTT; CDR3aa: CASSQRQGSYNSPLHF
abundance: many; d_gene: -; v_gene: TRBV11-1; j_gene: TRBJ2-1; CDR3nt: TGTGCCAGCAGCTTCCCCGGGCAAACCAATGAGCAGTTCTTC; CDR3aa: CASSFPGQTNEQFF
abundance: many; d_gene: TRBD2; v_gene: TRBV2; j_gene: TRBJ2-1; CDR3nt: TGTGCCAGCACCGGACTAGCGGGGGGGCAAGGGGAGCAGTTCTTC; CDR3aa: CASTGLAGGQGEQFF
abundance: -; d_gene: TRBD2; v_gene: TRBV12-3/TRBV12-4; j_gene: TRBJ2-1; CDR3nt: TGTGCCAGCAGTCAGACTAGCGGGAACTCCTACAATGAGCAGTTCTTC; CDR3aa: CASSQTSGNSYNEQFF
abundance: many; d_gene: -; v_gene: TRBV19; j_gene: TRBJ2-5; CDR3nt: TGTGCCAGTAGTACCCTTTTGGGCAGGCAAGAGACCCAGTACTTC; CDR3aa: CASSTLLGRQETQYF
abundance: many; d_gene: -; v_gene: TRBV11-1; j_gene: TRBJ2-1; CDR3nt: TGTGCCAGCAGCCCTCGACCTGATGGCCACAATGAGCAGTTCTTC; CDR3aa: CASSPRPDGHNEQFF
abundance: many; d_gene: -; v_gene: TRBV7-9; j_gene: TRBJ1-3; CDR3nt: TGTGCCAGCAGTACACAGGGTTCGGGAAACACCATATATTTT; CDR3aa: CASSTQGSGNTIYF
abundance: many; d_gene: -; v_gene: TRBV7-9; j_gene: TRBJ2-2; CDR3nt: TGTGCCAGCAGCCTGCGGACCCCCCGAGGGACCGGGGAGCTGTTTTTT; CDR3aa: CASSLRTPRGTGELFF
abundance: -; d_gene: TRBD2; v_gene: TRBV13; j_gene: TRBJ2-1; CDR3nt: TGTGCCAGCAGCTCCCCTCGGACTAGCAACTATGAGCAGTTCTTC; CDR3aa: CASSSPRTSNYEQFF
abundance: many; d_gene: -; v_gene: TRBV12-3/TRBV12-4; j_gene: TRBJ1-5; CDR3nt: TGTGCCAGCAGTTTTATACAGGCCCCTTATAGCAATCAGCCCCAGCATTTT; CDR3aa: CASSFIQAPYSNQPQHF
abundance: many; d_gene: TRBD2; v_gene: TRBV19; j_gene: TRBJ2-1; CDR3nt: TGTGCCAGTAGTATAAGGGGGACTAGCGGGAGGGAACGGTTCTTC; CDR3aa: CASSIRGTSGRERFF
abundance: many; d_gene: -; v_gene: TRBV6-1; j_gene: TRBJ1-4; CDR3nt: TGTGCCAGCAAGGTCGGGGGTAGTGGAGAAAAACTGTTTTTT; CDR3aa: CASKVGGSGEKLFF
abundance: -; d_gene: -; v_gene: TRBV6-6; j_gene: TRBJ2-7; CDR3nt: TGTGCCAGCAGCGCACAGGGCTACGAGCAGTACTTC; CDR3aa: CASSAQGYEQYF
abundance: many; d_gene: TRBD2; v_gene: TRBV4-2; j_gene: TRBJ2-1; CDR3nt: TGTGCCAGCAGCCAAGATTGGACTAGCGATGATGAGCAGTTCTTC; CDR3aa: CASSQDWTSDDEQFF